One and the same sample provided the 11 T cell receptor beta chains below, sequenced in a study of cytomegalovirus exposure and HLA in healthy donors. Amplification used 60 Vbeta primers and 13 Jbeta primers. Method: immunoSEQ multiplex PCR; TCRdb's copy keeps in-frame clones and lacks some. The sample lists 150,000 to 200,000 clones, around 77% seen once, with about 3.4% in the top ten. The material sequenced was PBMCs. Source of these receptors: a female donor in good health and CMV-seronegative.

This clone has more than one count but fewer than ten. The rearrangement links TRBV7-3 to TRBJ2-5; 7 positions agree with TRBD2. CDR3 length equals 16 residues. Per the germline V gene, CDR1 is SGHTA and CDR2 is FQGTGA. V was clipped by 0 bases and J by 4 bases; unmatched bases: 8. In DNA, the CDR3 is TGTGCCAGCAGCTTAACTGCGTCTCGCGGGAGAGAGACCCAGTACTTC. It encodes CASSLTASRGRETQYF.

V gene TRBV7-2 combines with J gene TRBJ1-3; the D gene is possibly TRBD1 (5 bases). This CDR3 has 16 residues. Germline V gene lookup returns CDR1 SGHTA and CDR2 FQGNSA. V dropped 0 bases and J dropped 4 bases, with 13 bases sitting between them. The CDR3 nucleotides are TGTGCCAGCAGCTTAGCCAGGACACTGGCAGGAAACACCATATATTTT. Its protein is CASSLARTLAGNTIYF.

The rearrangement joins TRBV6-5 to TRBJ1-2; no reliable D call. CDR3 length equals 15 residues. The V gene lost 5 bases and the J gene lost 0 bases, with 13 bases spanning the gap. The germline CDR1 and CDR2 sequences are MNHEY and SVGAGI. The CDR3 bases are TGTGCCAGCAGTCCCCTGTCCCAGTCTAACTATGGCTACACCTTC. Translated, it gives CASSPLSQSNYGYTF.

V and J are TRBV5-1 and TRBJ2-7; 7 bases match TRBD2. This CDR3 has 12 amino acids. Trimming took 4 bases from V and 4 from J; bases not matched to a gene: 2. Germline CDR1 is SGHRS and CDR2 is YFSETQ. CDR3: CASSGGGYEQYF. CDR3 sequence (DNA): TGCGCCAGCAGCGGGGGGGGGTACGAGCAGTACTTC.

V gene TRBV6-1 combines with J gene TRBJ2-1, with 7 bases that match TRBD1. Germline V gene sequence: CDR1 MNHNS, CDR2 SASEGT. V lost 11 bases, J lost 5 bases, and 9 bases stayed unmatched. There are 13 residues in the CDR3. In DNA form, the CDR3 reads TGTGCCGGCGAGGGGACAGTGAACAATGAGCAGTTCTTC. Residues: CAGEGTVNNEQFF.

The V gene is TRBV9, the J gene TRBJ1-3; D is perhaps TRBD1 (5 bases). CDR3 length: 14 residues. Trimming removed 0 bases at V and 3 bases at J, with 7 bases between. Germline V gene data show CDR1 as SGDLS and CDR2 as YYNGEE. The CDR3 region has the DNA TGTGCCAGCAGCGTAGGCAGGGATGGAAACACCATATATTTT. Its protein is CASSVGRDGNTIYF.

The V gene is TRBV18, the J gene TRBJ1-4, with D possibly matching TRBD1 (6 bases). The CDR3 length is 17 residues. Trimming cost V 2 bases and J 2 bases, with 15 bases left between them. Germline V gives CDR1 KGHSH, CDR2 LQKENI. As DNA, the CDR3 is TGTGCCAGCTCACCAGGACAGTCGTCAGGCACTAATGAAAAACTGTTTTTT. Translated, it gives CASSPGQSSGTNEKLFF.

For this clone: The same CDR3 is also encoded by other DNA sequences in this sample. Written as DNA, the CDR3 is TGCGCCAGCAGCTTGGTCTCGGATTCACCCCTCCACTTT. Its protein is CASSLVSDSPLHF. V is TRBV5-1 and J is TRBJ1-6; D unresolved. V was trimmed by 0 bases and J by 8 bases, leaving 6 bases between them. This CDR3 is built from 13 residues. From germline, CDR1 is SGHRS and CDR2 YFSETQ.

CDR3 in DNA: TGTGCCAGCAGCTCGGTACAGGGCGGTTGGCCCTACGAGCAGTACTTC. This gives the protein CASSSVQGGWPYEQYF. This chain connects TRBV5-4 to TRBJ2-7; possibly TRBD1 for D (6 bases). Per the germline V gene, CDR1 is SGHNT and CDR2 is YYREEE (reference sequence). The CDR3 is made up of 16 amino acids. V shed 3 bases and J shed 2 bases, with 18 bases lying between them.

The V call is TRBV10-3, the J call TRBJ2-7; 8 nucleotides agree with TRBD2. Germline V gene lookup returns CDR1 ENHRY and CDR2 SYGVKD. The ends lost 3 bases at V and 3 bases at J; junction bases unmatched: 4. The CDR3 is 14 residues long. CDR3 region: CAISELAAIYEQYF. CDR3 nucleotides: TGTGCCATCAGTGAACTAGCGGCAATCTACGAGCAGTACTTC.

The chain recombines TRBV6-1 with TRBJ2-1; perhaps TRBD2 as D (5 bases). V dropped 7 bases and J dropped 7 bases, with 23 bases sitting between them. The CDR3 extends over 16 amino acids. The germline V gene has CDR1 MNHNS and CDR2 SASEGT. The CDR3 loop reads CASTEQREFDVNEQFF. The CDR3 DNA follows: TGTGCCAGCACTGAGCAGAGGGAGTTTGATGTGAATGAGCAGTTCTTC.